These T cell receptor beta chains were read from a single sample in a study of shared clonotypes between healthy human individuals. TCRdb keeps only in-frame clones here, not all; method: immunoSEQ multiplex PCR. The sample contains 560,000 or so clones, about 96% of which appear only once. The sample consisted of naive CD8+ T cells sorted from blood. These receptors all stem from a woman aged 25 to 39 in good health. The CDR3 runs from the conserved cysteine through the conserved F or W. The D gene is left open where the match is weak. Clone size appears in some rows only: once, few, many, or a class for an expanded clone.

-	-	TRBJ2-3	TRBV5-1	TGCGCCAGCGGCTGGGACTCCCCGTCAGATACGCAGTATTTT	CASGWDSPSDTQYF
-	-	TRBJ1-2	TRBV15	TGTGCCACCAGCAGAGATCAACTGGGGCGGTATAACTATGGCTACACCTTC	CATSRDQLGRYNYGYTF
TRBD1	-	TRBJ1-1	TRBV7-6	TGTGCCAGCAGCTGGGACAGGAACACTGAAGCTTTCTTT	CASSWDRNTEAFF
-	once	TRBJ1-5	TRBV2	TGTGCCAGCAGGATACAGGGTCGGAGGCAGCCCCAGCATTTT	CASRIQGRRQPQHF
TRBD2	-	TRBJ2-3	TRBV27	TGTGCCAGCAGGCCTCTAGCGGAGAGCACAGATACGCAGTATTTT	CASRPLAESTDTQYF
-	-	TRBJ2-7	TRBV5-8	TGTGCCAGCAGCTTGCCCGAGCAGTACTTC	CASSLPEQYF
-	-	TRBJ2-2	TRBV15	TGTGCCACCAGCAGAGAAGCCGGGGAGCTGTTTTTT	CATSREAGELFF
-	-	TRBJ2-1	TRBV28	TGTGCCAGCAGTTTATTGACGGGGGCGAATGAGCAGTTCTTC	CASSLLTGANEQFF
TRBD1	few	TRBJ2-7	TRBV7-9	TGTGCCAGCAGCTTAGGGGGACAGACCTACGAGCAGTACTTC	CASSLGGQTYEQYF
TRBD2	-	TRBJ2-3	TRBV7-8	TGTGCCAGCAGCTACAGCGGACTAGCGGGAACAGATACGCAGTATTTT	CASSYSGLAGTDTQYF
-	once	TRBJ2-7	TRBV5-1	TGCGCCAGGGACAGTTCCTACGAGCAGTACTTC	CARDSSYEQYF
-	-	TRBJ2-3	TRBV19	TGTGCCAGTAGTCGGAGGCTCCGTGGCACAGATACGCAGTATTTT	CASSRRLRGTDTQYF
-	-	TRBJ2-3	TRBV14	TGTGCCAGCAGCGCGACAGATACGCAGTATTTT	CASSATDTQYF
TRBD2	once	TRBJ2-3	TRBV27	TGTGCCAGCACTCCTCGGGGGGGCACAGATACGCAGTATTTT	CASTPRGGTDTQYF
TRBD2	-	TRBJ2-7	TRBV4-1	TGCGCCAGCAGCCTCGGGGCGGGAGGTCTGAACTACGAGCAGTACTTC	CASSLGAGGLNYEQYF
-	-	TRBJ2-7	TRBV4-1	TGCGCCAGCAGCTCCCGGGCGGGGACCGACTACGAGCAGTACTTC	CASSSRAGTDYEQYF
TRBD2	-	TRBJ2-1	TRBV2	TGTGCCAGCAGTGTGTCAGCGGGGTTATACAATGAGCAGTTCTTC	CASSVSAGLYNEQFF
TRBD2	-	TRBJ2-7	TRBV28	TGTGCCAGCAGTTATCGGGACTATCCCTACGAGCAGTACTTC	CASSYRDYPYEQYF
TRBD2	-	TRBJ2-1	TRBV7-8	TGTGCCAGCAGCCCCATGGCTAGCGGGAGCGATGAGCAGTTCTTC	CASSPMASGSDEQFF
-	once	TRBJ1-1	TRBV27	TGTGCCAGCAGTCTACAGGATTCCCCTGAAGCTTTCTTT	CASSLQDSPEAFF
TRBD2	-	TRBJ2-1	TRBV5-1	TGCGCCAGCAGCTTGGAGGGAGGGCCTGTGGAGCAGTTCTTC	CASSLEGGPVEQFF
TRBD2	-	TRBJ2-1	TRBV14	TGTGCCAGCAGCTCCGACATGGTAGCGCGGGAGAGGGTCAATGAGCAGTTCTTC	CASSSDMVARERVNEQFF
-	-	TRBJ1-2	TRBV7-9	TGTGCCAGCAGCTTAGAAGGGGGGACCTATGGCTACACCTTC	CASSLEGGTYGYTF
-	few	TRBJ1-1	TRBV19	TGTGCCAGTAGGGACGCGAACACTGAAGCTTTCTTT	CASRDANTEAFF
-	-	TRBJ1-2	TRBV19	TGTGCCAGTAGTATGGCGGGAGCTAACTATGGCTACACCTTC	CASSMAGANYGYTF
-	-	TRBJ2-5	TRBV6-5	TGTGCCAGCAGTTACTCAGGGGTAGCGGAGCTAAAGACCCAGTACTTC	CASSYSGVAELKTQYF
-	-	TRBJ2-1	TRBV7-3	TGTGCCAGCAGCGATGGGAGGGGGCCCTCGTATGAGCAGTTCTTC	CASSDGRGPSYEQFF
TRBD2	-	TRBJ2-7	TRBV7-8	TGTGCCAGCAGGGTTAGCGGGATTCCCTACGAGCAGTACTTC	CASRVSGIPYEQYF
-	-	TRBJ1-1	TRBV19	TGTGCCAGTAGTATAGCAGGCGGGGGCGGCACTGAAGCTTTCTTT	CASSIAGGGGTEAFF
-	-	TRBJ2-7	TRBV28	TGTGCCAGCAGTTTCGGGACGGGTTACGAGCAGTACTTC	CASSFGTGYEQYF
TRBD1	-	TRBJ1-4	TRBV7-9	TGTGCCAGCAGCTTATCACTGACAGGGGGCGATGACGGTGAAAAACTGTTTTTT	CASSLSLTGGDDGEKLFF
TRBD2	-	TRBJ2-3	TRBV11-2	TGTGCCAGCAGTCGTACTAGCGGGGGGCACGATACGCAGTATTTT	CASSRTSGGHDTQYF
TRBD1	-	TRBJ1-5	TRBV2	TGTGCCAGCGGCCGGGACAGGGGCTATCAGCCCCAGCATTTT	CASGRDRGYQPQHF
-	-	TRBJ2-5	TRBV28	TGTGCCAGCAGTTTGGGCCTAGAGGGGGAGACCCAGTACTTC	CASSLGLEGETQYF
-	-	TRBJ1-1	TRBV6-1	TGTGCCAGTGGAGACAGCACTGAAGCTTTCTTT	CASGDSTEAFF
-	-	TRBJ2-7	TRBV19	TGTGCCAGTAACGACATTGCGGGGACTTCCTACGAGCAGTACTTC	CASNDIAGTSYEQYF
-	-	TRBJ2-3	TRBV5-1	TGCGCCAGCAGCAGCCCGACTATGGGGATAAGCACAGATACGCAGTATTTT	CASSSPTMGISTDTQYF
-	-	TRBJ2-7	TRBV7-9	TGTGCCACCTCAGGTTCAGACTACGAGCAGTACTTC	CATSGSDYEQYF
-	-	TRBJ2-3	TRBV9	TGTGCCAGCAGCGTCAGTCAGGCGTCTAGCACAGATACGCAGTATTTT	CASSVSQASSTDTQYF
-	-	TRBJ2-7	TRBV27	TGTGCCAGCAGTGTCCCGTACTCCTACGAGCAGTACTTC	CASSVPYSYEQYF
TRBD1	-	TRBJ2-1	TRBV11-2	TGTGCCAGCATAAACAGGGGAGTGATGGTAAATGAGCAGTTCTTC	CASINRGVMVNEQFF
-	-	TRBJ2-3	TRBV6-5	TGTGCCAGCAGTTACGCAGATACGCAGTATTTT	CASSYADTQYF
TRBD2	-	TRBJ2-1	TRBV9	TGTGCCAGCAGCGCCGGGACTAGCGGGAGCCATGAGCAGTTCTTC	CASSAGTSGSHEQFF
-	-	TRBJ2-1	TRBV19	TGTGCCAGTAGTATCCCAAGCCCTCGGCAGTTCTTC	CASSIPSPRQFF
-	once	TRBJ2-7	TRBV27	TGTGCCAGCAGTTTTTACGGGGAGTACGAGCAGTACTTC	CASSFYGEYEQYF
TRBD1	-	TRBJ1-5	TRBV9	TGTGCCAGCAGCGACACAGGGGTATGGAATCAGCCCCAGCATTTT	CASSDTGVWNQPQHF